This passage covers 3 T cell receptor beta chains from one sample sequenced in a study of blood T cell repertoires in COVID-19. Clones were read by immunoSEQ multiplex PCR, and TCRdb kept only the in-frame ones, dropping some. The sample has tens of thousands of clones; roughly 90% are singletons. Input material: peripheral blood. Receptors were obtained from a human donor in a cohort sampled during active COVID-19.

The chain is built from TRBV2 and TRBJ1-5; possibly TRBD1 for D (6 bases). V lost 2 bases, J lost 0 bases, and 17 bases lay in between. The CDR3 sequence is 18 residues long. CDR1 and CDR2 from the germline V gene are SNHLY and FYNNEI. CDR3 in DNA: TGTGCCAGCAGTGAACCCCTATGGGGACACTATAGCAATCAGCCCCAGCATTTT. It yields the protein CASSEPLWGHYSNQPQHF.

The J gene is TRBJ1-3, the V gene TRBV6-5; the D gene is possibly TRBD1 (5 bases). V was pared by 0 bases and J by 0 bases, with 9 bases between. The germline CDR1 and CDR2 sequences are MNHEY and SVGAGI. This CDR3 is built from 16 residues. The CDR3 coding sequence is TGTGCCAGCAGTTACTCTCAGGGCCTCTCTGGAAACACCATATATTTT. It yields the protein CASSYSQGLSGNTIYF.

The chain is built from TRBV21-1 and TRBJ1-4; no check of the table's D call, TRBD1, against the DNA was made. TRBV21-1 is listed as a pseudogene. This CDR3 contains 19 residues. CDR3 nucleotide sequence: TGTGCCAGCAGCAAGGAGACTCCGGGACACTATGCAACTAATGAAAAACTGTTTTTT. Its protein product is CASSKETPGHYATNEKLFF.